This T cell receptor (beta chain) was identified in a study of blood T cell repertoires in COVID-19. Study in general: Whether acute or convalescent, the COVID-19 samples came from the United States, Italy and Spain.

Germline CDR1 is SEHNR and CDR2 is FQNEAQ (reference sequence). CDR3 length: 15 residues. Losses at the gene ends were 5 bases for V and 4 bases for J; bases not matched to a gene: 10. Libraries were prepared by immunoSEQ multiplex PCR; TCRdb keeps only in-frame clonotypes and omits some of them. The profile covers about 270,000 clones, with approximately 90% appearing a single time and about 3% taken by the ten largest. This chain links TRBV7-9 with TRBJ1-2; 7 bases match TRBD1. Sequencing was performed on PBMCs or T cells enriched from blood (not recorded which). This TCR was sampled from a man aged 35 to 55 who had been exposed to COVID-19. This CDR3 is CASSPTGDRGYGYTF. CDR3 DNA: TGTGCCAGCAGCCCTACAGGGGATCGGGGCTATGGCTACACCTTC. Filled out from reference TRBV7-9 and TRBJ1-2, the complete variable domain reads DTGVSQNPRHKITKRGQNVTFRCDPISEHNRLYWYRQTLGQGPEFLTYFQNEAQLEKSRLLSDRFSAERPKGSFSTLEIQRTEQGDSAMYLCASSPTGDRGYGYTFGSGTRLTVV.